This TCR beta chain is from a study of T cells in Graves' hyperthyroidism and ophthalmopathy. General study points: Model predictions of ophthalmopathy came a median about 6.3 months before onset. Most thyroid clonotypes expanded above 0.001 were also detected in blood. Researchers report that a 13 V-J model separated ophthalmopathy from stable hyperthyroidism.

The PBMCs were sourced from fresh peripheral blood (around 9.9 ml). Template material for amplifying TCR beta CDR3 regions consisted of RNA transcripts. Researchers ran a first-round RT-PCR on the TCR CDR3 using the HTBI primer set. TCRdb fed the multiplex PCR reads into MiXCR, producing one record per CDR3 protein. Seen here are about 620,000 distinct CDR3 sequences, about a sixth observed once, and the top ten hold 3.5% to 4%. The table lists this clonotype with many counts. Its antigen remains unidentified. Germline-derived CDR1 and CDR2 are SNHLY and FYNNEI. V shed 4 bases and J shed 0 bases, with 7 bases lying between them. CDR3 length equals 15 residues.

The sequencing input was blood. This TCR was sampled from a young woman with Graves' hyperthyroidism. This rearrangement joins TRBV2 to TRBJ1-6; no clear D gene. The chain's CDR3 is CASSVGASYNSPLHF. CDR3 DNA: TGTGCCAGCAGTGTCGGTGCCTCCTATAATTCACCCCTCCACTTT.